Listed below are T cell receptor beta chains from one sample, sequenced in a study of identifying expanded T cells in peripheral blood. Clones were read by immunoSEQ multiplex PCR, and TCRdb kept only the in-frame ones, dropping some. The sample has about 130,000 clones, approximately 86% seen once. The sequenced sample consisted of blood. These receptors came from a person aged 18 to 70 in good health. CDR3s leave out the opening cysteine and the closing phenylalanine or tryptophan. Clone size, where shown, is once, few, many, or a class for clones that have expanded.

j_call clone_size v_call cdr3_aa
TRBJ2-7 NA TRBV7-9 ASSPRPDSYEQY
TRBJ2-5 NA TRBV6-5 ASSQLDRGETQY
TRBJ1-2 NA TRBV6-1 ASSELQTFENYGYT
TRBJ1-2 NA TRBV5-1 ASSQSEFGYT
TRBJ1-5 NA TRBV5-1 ASSLSTGSDQPQH
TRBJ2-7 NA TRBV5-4 ASSLGQGEQY
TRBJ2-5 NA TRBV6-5 ASSARTAVRETQY
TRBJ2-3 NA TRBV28 ASSLLGSSTDTQY
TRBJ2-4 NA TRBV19 ASREGPPVDIQY
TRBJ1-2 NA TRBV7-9 ATGRGTNYGYT
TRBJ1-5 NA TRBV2 ASNNREYSNQPQH
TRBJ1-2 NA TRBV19 ATQVNSYGYT
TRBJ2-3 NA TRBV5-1 ASSLVQFLADTQY
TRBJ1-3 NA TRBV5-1 ASSLAPGHSGNTIY
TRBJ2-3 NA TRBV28 ASSSRGQGARGTQY
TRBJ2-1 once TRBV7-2 ASSTGLAGVNEQF